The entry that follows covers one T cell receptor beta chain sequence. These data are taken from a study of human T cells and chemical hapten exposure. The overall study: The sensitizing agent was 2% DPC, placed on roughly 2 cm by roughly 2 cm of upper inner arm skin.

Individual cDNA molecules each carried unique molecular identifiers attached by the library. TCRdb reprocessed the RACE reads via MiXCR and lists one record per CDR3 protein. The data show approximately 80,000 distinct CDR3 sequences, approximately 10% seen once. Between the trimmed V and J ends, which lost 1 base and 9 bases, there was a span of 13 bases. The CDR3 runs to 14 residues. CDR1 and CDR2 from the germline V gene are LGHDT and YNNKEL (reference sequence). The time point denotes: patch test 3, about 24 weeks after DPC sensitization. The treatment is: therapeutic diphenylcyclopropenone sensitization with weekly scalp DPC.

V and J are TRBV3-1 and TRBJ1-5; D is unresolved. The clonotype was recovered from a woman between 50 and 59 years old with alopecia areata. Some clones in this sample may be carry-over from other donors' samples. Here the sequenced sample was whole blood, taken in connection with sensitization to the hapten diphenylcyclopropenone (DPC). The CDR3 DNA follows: TGTGCCAGCAGCCAAGGGCTCCCGATGGGGCCCCAGCATTTT. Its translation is CASSQGLPMGPQHF. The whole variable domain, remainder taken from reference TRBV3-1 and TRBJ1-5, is DTAVSQTPKYLVTQMGNDKSIKCEQNLGHDTMYWYKQDSKKFLKIMFSYNNKELIINETVPNRFSPKSPDKAHLNLHINSLELGDSAVYFCASSQGLPMGPQHFGDGTRLSIL.